This T cell receptor (beta chain) stems from a study of T-cell memory formation after mild COVID-19. 5'RACE with constant-segment primers yielded barcoded, UMI-tagged TCR alpha and TCR beta cDNA libraries. From the 5' RACE reads, TCRdb called clonotypes with MiXCR, one entry per CDR3 protein. The sample carries hundreds of thousands of distinct CDR3 sequences, roughly 20% recorded once. The CDR3 contains 15 residues. V was clipped by 4 bases and J by 7 bases, with 18 bases between them. Germline assignment: CDR1 SGDLS and CDR2 YYNGEE. The sample holds a few counts of this clonotype. This receptor was taken from a man aged 18 to 29 who had mild COVID-19 (a few samples of this study predate the infection). Cell type and time point are not known. The sample was PBMCs or a T cell subset sorted from them (not recorded which). The rearrangement uses TRBV9 and TRBJ2-1; tentatively, D is TRBD1 or TRBD2 (5 bases each). The chain's CDR3 is CASSKIDGAWNEQFF. The CDR3 DNA reads TGTGCCAGCAGCAAAATCGACGGGGCTTGGAATGAGCAGTTCTTC.